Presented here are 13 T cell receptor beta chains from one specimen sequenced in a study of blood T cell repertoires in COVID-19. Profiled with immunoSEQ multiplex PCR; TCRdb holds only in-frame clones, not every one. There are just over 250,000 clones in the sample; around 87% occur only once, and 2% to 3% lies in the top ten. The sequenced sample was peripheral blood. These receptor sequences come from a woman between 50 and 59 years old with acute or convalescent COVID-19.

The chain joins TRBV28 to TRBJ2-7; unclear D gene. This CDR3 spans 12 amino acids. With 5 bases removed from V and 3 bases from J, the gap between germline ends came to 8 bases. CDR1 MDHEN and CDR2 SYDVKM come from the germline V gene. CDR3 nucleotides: TGTGCCAGCAGTCTCACAGTCTACGAGCAGTACTTC. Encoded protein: CASSLTVYEQYF.

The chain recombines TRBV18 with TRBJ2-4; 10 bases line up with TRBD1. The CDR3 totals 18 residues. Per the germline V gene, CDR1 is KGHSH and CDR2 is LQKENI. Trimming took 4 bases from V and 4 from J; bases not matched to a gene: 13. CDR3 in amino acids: CASSLTPGQGSSKNIQYF. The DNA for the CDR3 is TGTGCCAGCTCACTGACCCCGGGACAGGGGAGCTCAAAAAACATTCAGTACTTC.

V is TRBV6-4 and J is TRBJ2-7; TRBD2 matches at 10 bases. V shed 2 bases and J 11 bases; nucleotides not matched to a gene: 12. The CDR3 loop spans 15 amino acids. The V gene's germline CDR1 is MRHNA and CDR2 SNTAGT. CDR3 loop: CASSDPISGRPVEYF. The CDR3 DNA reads TGTGCCAGCAGTGACCCCATTAGCGGGAGGCCCGTAGAGTACTTC.

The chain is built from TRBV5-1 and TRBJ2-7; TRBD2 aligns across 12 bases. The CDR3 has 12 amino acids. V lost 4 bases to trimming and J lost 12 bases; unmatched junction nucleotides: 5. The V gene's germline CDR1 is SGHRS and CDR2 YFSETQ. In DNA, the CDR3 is TGCGCCAGCAGCCACGGACTAGCGGGACTGTACTTC. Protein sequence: CASSHGLAGLYF.

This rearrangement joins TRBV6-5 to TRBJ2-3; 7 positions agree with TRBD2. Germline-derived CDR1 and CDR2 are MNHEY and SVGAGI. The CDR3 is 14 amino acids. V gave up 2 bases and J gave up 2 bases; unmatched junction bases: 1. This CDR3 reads CASSYREATDTQYF. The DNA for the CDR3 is TGTGCCAGCAGTTACCGGGAGGCCACAGATACGCAGTATTTT.

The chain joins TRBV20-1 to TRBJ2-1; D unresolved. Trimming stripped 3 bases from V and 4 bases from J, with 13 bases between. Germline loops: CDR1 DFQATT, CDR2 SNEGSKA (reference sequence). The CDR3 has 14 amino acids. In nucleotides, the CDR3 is TGCAGTGCTAGTCCCATCATGGAGTACAATGAGCAGTTCTTC. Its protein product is CSASPIMEYNEQFF.

CDR3 in amino acids: CASSSRGRLVYGYTF. CDR3 DNA sequence: TGTGCCAGCAGCTCCAGGGGGCGCCTCGTCTATGGCTACACCTTC. The chain couples TRBV7-8 to TRBJ1-2, with TRBD1 matching 8 bases. From germline, CDR1 is SGHVS and CDR2 FQNEAQ. This CDR3 is 15 amino acids long. J lost 4 bases, V lost 4 bases, and 8 bases had no gene match.

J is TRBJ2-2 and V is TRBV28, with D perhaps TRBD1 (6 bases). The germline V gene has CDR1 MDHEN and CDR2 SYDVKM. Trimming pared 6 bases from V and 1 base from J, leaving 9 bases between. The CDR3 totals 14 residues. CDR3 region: CASRSGQNTGELFF. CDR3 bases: TGTGCCAGCAGATCGGGACAGAACACCGGGGAGCTGTTTTTT.

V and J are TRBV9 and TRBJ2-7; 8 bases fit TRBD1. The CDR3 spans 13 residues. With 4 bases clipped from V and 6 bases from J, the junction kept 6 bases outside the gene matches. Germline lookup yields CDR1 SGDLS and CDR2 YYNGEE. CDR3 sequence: CASSRDRYPEQYF. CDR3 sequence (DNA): TGTGCCAGCAGCCGGGACAGGTACCCCGAGCAGTACTTC.

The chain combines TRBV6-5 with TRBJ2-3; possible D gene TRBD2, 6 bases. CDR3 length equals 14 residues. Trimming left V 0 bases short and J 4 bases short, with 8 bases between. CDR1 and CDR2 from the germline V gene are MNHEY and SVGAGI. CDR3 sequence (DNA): TGTGCCAGCAGTTACTCACTAGCAGCAGATACGCAGTATTTT. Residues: CASSYSLAADTQYF.

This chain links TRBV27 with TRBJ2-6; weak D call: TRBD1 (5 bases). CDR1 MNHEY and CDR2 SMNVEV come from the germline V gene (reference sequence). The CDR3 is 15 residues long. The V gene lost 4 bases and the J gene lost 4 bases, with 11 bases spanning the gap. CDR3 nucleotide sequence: TGTGCCAGCAGTTCGTCAGGGTCCGGGGCCAACGTCCTGACTTTC. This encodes CASSSSGSGANVLTF.

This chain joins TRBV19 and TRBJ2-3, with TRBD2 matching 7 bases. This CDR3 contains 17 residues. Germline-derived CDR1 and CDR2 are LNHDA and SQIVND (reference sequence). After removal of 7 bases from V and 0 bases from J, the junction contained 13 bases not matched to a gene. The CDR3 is CASTKARDYRSTDTQYF. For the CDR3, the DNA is TGTGCCAGTACCAAAGCCCGGGACTACCGTAGCACAGATACGCAGTATTTT.

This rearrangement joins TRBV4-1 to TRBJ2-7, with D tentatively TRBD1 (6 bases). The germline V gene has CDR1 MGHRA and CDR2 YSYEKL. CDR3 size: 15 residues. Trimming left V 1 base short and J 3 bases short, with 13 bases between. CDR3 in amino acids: CASSQALGQYYEQYF. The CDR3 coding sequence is TGCGCCAGCAGCCAAGCCTTAGGACAGTACTACGAGCAGTACTTC.